The source of this T cell receptor (beta chain) is a study of blood T cell repertoires in COVID-19. Looking at the study overall: The analysed material was cDNA or gDNA that came from T cells, B-cell-depleted T cells, or PBMCs.

The repertoire was sequenced with immunoSEQ multiplex PCR; TCRdb's copy has only in-frame clones and lacks some. The top ten hold about 6.9% of the sample, which has roughly 230,000 clones, around 83% seen once. V lost 1 base and J 3 bases, leaving 9 bases between the germline ends. Germline V gene lookup returns CDR1 LGHDT and CDR2 YNNKEL (reference sequence). This CDR3 has 14 residues. A case of COVID-19 had been met by exposed participants within 2 weeks before study entry. The chain recombines TRBV3-1 (or the pseudogene TRBV3-2) with TRBJ1-1; D uncertain. This sequence originates from a woman between 45 and 60 years old who had been exposed to COVID-19. Material for sequencing was PBMCs or T cells enriched from blood (not recorded which). The CDR3 DNA is TGTGCCAGCAGCCAAGGCGGGCCGCACACTGAAGCTTTCTTT. Its protein product is CASSQGGPHTEAFF.